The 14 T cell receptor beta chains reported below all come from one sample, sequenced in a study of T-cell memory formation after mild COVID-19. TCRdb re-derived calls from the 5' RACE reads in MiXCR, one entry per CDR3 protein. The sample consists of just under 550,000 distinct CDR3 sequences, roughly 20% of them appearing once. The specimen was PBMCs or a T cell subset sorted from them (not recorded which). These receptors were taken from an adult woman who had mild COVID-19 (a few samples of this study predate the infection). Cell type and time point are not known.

The CDR3 sequence is CASSLPGLANTGELFF. CDR3 in DNA: TGCGCCAGCAGCTTACCAGGGTTAGCGAACACCGGGGAGCTGTTTTTT. This chain joins TRBV5-1 and TRBJ2-2, with a weak D call TRBD1 (5 bases). Germline V gene data show CDR1 as SGHRS and CDR2 as YFSETQ. Trimming cost V 2 bases and J 0 bases, with 11 bases left between them. This CDR3 has 16 amino acids. Looking up the rest from reference TRBV5-1 and TRBJ2-2 gives the full variable domain: KAGVTQTPRYLIKTRGQQVTLSCSPISGHRSVSWYQQTPGQGLQFLFEYFSETQRNKGNFPGRFSGRQFSNSRSEMNVSTLELGDSALYLCASSLPGLANTGELFFGEGSRLTVL.

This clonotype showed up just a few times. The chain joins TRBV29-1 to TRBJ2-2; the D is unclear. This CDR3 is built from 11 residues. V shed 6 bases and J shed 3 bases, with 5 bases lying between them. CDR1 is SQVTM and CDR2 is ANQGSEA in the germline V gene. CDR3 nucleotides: TGCAGCGTATGGGACACCGGGGAGCTGTTTTTT. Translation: CSVWDTGELFF.

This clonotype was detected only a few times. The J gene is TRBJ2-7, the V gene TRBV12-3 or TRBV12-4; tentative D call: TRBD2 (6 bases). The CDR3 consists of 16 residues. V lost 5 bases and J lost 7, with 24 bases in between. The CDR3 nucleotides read TGTGCCAGCAGTCCCGGGAGCGAGGCGGGTAATTGTGAGCAGTACTTC. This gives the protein CASSPGSEAGNCEQYF.

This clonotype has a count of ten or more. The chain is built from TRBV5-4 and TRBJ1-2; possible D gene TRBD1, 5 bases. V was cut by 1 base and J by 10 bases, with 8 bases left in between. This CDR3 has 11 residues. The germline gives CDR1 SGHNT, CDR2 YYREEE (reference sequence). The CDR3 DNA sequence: TGTGCCAGCAGCTTGACAGGAGCCTACACCTTC. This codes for CASSLTGAYTF.

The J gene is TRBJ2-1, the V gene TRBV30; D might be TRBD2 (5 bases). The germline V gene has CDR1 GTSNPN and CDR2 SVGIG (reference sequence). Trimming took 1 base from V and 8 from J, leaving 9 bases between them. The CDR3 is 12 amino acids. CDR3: CAWSGTGYEQFF. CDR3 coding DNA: TGTGCCTGGAGTGGAACGGGGTATGAGCAGTTCTTC.

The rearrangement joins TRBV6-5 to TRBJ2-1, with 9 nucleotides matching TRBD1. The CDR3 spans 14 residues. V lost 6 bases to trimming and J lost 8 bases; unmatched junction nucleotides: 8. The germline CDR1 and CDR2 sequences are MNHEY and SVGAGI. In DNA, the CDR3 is TGTGCCAGCAGGTTCCGGGACAGGGTTTATGAGCAGTTCTTC. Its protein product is CASRFRDRVYEQFF.

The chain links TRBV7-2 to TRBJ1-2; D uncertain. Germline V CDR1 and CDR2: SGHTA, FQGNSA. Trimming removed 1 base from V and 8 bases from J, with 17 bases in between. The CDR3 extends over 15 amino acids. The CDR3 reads CASSLDGVEGRGYTF. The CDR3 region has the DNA TGTGCCAGCAGCTTAGACGGGGTAGAGGGAAGAGGCTACACCTTC.

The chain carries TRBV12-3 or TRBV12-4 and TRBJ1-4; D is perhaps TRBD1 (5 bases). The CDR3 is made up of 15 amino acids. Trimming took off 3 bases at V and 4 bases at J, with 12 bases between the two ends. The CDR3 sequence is CASSFRDSYNEKLFF. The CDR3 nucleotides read TGTGCCAGCAGTTTCAGGGATTCTTATAATGAAAAACTGTTTTTT.

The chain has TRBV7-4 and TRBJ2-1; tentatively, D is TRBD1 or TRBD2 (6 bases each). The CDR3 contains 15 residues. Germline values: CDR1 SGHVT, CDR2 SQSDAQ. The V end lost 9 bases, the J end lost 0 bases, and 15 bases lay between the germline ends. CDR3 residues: CASPRGAPSYNEQFF. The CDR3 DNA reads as TGTGCCAGTCCTAGGGGGGCCCCCTCCTACAATGAGCAGTTCTTC.

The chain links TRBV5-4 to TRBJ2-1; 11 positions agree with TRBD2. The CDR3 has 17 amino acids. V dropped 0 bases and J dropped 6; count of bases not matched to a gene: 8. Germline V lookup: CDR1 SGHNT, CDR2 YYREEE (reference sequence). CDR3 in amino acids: CASSLGLSGGASNEQFF. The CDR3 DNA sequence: TGTGCCAGCAGCTTGGGACTTAGCGGGGGGGCGAGCAATGAGCAGTTCTTC.

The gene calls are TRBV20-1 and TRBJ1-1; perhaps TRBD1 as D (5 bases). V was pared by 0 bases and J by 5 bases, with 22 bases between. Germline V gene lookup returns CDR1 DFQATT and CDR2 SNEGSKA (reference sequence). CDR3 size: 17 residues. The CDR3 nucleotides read TGCAGTGCTAGAGATATCAGCAGGGATAGCGCCGGGACTGAAGCTTTCTTT. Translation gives CSARDISRDSAGTEAFF.

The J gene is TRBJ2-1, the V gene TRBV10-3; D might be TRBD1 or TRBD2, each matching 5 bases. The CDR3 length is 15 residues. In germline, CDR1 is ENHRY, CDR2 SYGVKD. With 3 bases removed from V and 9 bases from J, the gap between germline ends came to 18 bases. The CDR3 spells CAISEGTVGVGEQFF. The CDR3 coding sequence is TGTGCCATCAGTGAAGGGACCGTCGGAGTTGGTGAGCAGTTCTTC.

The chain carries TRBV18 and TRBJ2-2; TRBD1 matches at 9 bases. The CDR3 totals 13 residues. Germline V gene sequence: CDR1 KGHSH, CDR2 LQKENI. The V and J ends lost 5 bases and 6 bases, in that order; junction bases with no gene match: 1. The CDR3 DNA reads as TGTGCCAGCTCAAGGACAGGGGCCGGGGAGCTGTTTTTT. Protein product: CASSRTGAGELFF.

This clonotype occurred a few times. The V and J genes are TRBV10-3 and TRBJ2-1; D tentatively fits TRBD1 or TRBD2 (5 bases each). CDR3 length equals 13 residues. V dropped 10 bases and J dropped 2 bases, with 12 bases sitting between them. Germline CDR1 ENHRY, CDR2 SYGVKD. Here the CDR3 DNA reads TGTGCCACCCGAGGGGATCCCTACAATGAGCAGTTCTTC. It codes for CATRGDPYNEQFF.